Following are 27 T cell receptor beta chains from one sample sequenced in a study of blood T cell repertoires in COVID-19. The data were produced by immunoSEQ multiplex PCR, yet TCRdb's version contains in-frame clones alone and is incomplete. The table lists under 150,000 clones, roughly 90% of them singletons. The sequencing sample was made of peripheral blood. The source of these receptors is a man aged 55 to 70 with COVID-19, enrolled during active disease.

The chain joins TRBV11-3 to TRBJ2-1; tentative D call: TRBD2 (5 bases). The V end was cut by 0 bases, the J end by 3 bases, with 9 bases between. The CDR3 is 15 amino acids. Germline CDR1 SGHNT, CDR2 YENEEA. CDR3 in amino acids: CASSLDREGYNEQFF. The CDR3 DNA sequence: TGTGCCAGCAGCTTAGATCGTGAGGGCTACAATGAGCAGTTCTTC.

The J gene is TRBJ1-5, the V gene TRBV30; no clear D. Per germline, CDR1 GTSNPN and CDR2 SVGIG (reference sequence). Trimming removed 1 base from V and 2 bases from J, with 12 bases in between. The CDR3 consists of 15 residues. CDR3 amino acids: CAWSARVTGNQPQHF. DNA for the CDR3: TGTGCCTGGAGTGCACGGGTGACGGGCAATCAGCCCCAGCATTTT.

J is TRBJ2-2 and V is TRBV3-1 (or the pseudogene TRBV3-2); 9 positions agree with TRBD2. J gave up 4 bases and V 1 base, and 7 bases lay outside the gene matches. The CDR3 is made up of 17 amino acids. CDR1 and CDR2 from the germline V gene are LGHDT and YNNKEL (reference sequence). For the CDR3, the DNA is TGTGCCAGCAGCCAAGCGATAGGGACTAGCTTCACCGGGGAGCTGTTTTTT. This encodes CASSQAIGTSFTGELFF.

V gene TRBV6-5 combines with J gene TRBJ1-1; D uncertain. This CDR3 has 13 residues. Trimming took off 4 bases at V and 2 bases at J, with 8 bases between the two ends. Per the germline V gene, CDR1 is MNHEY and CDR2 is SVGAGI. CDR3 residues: CASSWASNTEAFF. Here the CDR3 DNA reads TGTGCCAGCAGTTGGGCGAGTAACACTGAAGCTTTCTTT.

CDR3 region: CASNQGAVGEQYF. DNA of the CDR3: TGTGCCAGCAATCAGGGGGCGGTGGGTGAGCAGTACTTC. The genes are TRBV9 and TRBJ2-7; 8 bases line up with TRBD1. There are 13 residues in the CDR3. Germline loops: CDR1 SGDLS, CDR2 YYNGEE. Trimming removed 6 bases from V and 7 bases from J; junction bases left unmatched: 9.

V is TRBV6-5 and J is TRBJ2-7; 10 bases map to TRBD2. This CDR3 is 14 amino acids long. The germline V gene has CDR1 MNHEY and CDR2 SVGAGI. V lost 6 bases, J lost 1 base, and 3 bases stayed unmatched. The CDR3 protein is CASRGLADSYEQYF. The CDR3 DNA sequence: TGTGCCAGCAGAGGACTAGCGGATTCCTACGAGCAGTACTTC.

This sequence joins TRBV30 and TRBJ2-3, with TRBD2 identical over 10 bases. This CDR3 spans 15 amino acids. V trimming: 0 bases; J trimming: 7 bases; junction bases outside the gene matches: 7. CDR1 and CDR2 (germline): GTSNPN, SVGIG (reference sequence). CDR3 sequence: CAWSVLAGRRNTQYF. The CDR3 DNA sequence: TGTGCCTGGAGTGTACTAGCGGGGAGGAGGAATACGCAGTATTTT.

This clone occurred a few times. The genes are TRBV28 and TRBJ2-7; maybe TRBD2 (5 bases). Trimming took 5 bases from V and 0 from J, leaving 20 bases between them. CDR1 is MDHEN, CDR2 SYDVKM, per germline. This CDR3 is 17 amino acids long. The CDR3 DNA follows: TGTGCCAGCAGTCTTACTTTGGTTGGGGAGCGCTCCTACGAGCAGTACTTC. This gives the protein CASSLTLVGERSYEQYF.

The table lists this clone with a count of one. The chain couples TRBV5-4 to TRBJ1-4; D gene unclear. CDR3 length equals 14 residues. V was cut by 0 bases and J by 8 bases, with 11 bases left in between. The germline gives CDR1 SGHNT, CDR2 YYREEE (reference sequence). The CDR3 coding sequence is TGTGCCAGCAGCTTGGGCCAGGTTGGGGAAAAACTGTTTTTT. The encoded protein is CASSLGQVGEKLFF.

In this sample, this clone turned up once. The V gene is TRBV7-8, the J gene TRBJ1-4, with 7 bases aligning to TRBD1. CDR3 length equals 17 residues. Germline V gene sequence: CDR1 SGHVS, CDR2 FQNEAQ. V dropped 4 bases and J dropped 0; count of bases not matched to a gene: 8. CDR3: CASSSRTGESTNEKLFF. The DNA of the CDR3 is TGTGCCAGCAGCTCGCGGACAGGAGAGTCAACTAATGAAAAACTGTTTTTT.

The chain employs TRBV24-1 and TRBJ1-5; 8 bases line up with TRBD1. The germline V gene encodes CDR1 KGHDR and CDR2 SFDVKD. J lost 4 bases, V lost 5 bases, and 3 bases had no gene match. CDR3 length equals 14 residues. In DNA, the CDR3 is TGTGCCACCAGTGCGGACAGGGATAATCAGCCCCAGCATTTT. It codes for CATSADRDNQPQHF.

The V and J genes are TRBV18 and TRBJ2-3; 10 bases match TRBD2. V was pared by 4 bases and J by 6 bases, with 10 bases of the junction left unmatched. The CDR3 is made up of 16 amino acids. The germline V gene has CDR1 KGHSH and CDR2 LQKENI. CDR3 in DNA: TGTGCCAGCTCACGAACGAGGAGCGGGGGGGAGGATACGCAGTATTTT. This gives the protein CASSRTRSGGEDTQYF. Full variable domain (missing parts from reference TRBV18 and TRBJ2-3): NAGVMQNPRHLVRRRGQEARLRCSPMKGHSHVYWYRQLPEEGLKFMVYLQKENIIDESGMPKERFSAEFPKEGPSILRIQQVVRGDSAAYFCASSRTRSGGEDTQYFGPGTRLTVL.

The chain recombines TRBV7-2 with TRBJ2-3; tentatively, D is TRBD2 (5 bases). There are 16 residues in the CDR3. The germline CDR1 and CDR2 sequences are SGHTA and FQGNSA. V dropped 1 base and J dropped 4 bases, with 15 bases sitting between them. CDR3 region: CASSLGTGRRADTQYF. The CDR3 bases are TGTGCCAGCAGCTTAGGTACGGGTCGGCGGGCAGATACGCAGTATTTT.

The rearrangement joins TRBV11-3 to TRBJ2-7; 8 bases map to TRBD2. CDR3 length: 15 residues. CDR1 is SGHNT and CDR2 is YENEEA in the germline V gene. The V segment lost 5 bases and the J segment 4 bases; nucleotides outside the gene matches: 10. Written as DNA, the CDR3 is TGTGCCAGCAGCCCGGGGGGGGCCTCCACTTACGAGCAGTACTTC. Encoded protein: CASSPGGASTYEQYF.

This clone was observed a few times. The CDR3, as DNA: TGTGCCAGCAGTTACATCCGAGACAGGGGTGTAGTAAACACTGAAGCTTTCTTT. Translation: CASSYIRDRGVVNTEAFF. The J gene is TRBJ1-1, the V gene TRBV6-2 or TRBV6-3, with 8 bases fitting TRBD1. J was trimmed by 2 bases and V by 2 bases; bases with no gene match: 13. CDR1 and CDR2 (germline): MNHEY, SVGEGT. The CDR3 length is 18 residues.

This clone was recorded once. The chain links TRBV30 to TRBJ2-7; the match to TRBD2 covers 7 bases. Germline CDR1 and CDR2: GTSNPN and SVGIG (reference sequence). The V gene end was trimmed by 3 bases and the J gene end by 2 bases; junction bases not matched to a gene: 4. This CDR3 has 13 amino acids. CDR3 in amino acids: CAWRGGVTYEQYF. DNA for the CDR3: TGTGCCTGGAGGGGGGGGGTTACCTACGAGCAGTACTTC.

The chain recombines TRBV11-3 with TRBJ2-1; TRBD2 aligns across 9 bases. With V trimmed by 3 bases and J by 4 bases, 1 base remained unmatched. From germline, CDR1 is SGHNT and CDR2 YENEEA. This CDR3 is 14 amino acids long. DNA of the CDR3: TGTGCCAGCAGCTTGACTAGCGGATACAATGAGCAGTTCTTC. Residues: CASSLTSGYNEQFF.

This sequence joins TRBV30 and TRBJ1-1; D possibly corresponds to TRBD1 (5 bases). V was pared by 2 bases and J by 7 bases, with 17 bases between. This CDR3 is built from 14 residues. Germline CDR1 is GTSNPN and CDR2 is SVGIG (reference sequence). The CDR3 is CAWSLSLAGLEAFF. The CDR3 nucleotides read TGTGCCTGGAGTCTTTCCCTGGCGGGGCTTGAAGCTTTCTTT. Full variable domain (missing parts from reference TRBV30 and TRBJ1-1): SQTIHQWPATLVQPVGSPLSLECTVEGTSNPNLYWYRQAAGRGLQLLFYSVGIGQISSEVPQNLSASRPQDRQFILSSKKLLLSDSGFYLCAWSLSLAGLEAFFGQGTRLTVV.

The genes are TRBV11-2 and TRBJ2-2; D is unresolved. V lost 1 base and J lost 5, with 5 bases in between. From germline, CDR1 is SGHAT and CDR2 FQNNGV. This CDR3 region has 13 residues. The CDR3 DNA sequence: TGTGCCAGCAGCTTAGGTACTACCGGGGAGCTGTTTTTT. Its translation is CASSLGTTGELFF.

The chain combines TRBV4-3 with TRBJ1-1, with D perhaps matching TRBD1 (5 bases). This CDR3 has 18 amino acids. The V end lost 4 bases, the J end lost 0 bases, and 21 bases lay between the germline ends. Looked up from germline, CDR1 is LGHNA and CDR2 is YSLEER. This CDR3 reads CASSPSPSGYNMNTEAFF. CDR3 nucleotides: TGCGCCAGCAGCCCCAGCCCCTCAGGGTATAATATGAACACTGAAGCTTTCTTT.

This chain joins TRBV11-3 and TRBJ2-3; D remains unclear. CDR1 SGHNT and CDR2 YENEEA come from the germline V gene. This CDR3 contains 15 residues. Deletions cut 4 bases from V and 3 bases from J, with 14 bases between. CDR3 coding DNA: TGTGCCAGCAGCTCCCGCTGGGCCAGGACAGATACGCAGTATTTT. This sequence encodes CASSSRWARTDTQYF.

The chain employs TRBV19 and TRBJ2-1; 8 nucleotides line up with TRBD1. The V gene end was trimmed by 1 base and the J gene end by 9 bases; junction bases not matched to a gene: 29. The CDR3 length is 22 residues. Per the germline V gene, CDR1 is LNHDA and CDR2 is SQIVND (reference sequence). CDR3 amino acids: CASSIGGGTGGWFRILFREQFF. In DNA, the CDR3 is TGTGCCAGTAGTATAGGGGGCGGAACAGGGGGTTGGTTTAGGATCTTGTTCCGTGAGCAGTTCTTC.

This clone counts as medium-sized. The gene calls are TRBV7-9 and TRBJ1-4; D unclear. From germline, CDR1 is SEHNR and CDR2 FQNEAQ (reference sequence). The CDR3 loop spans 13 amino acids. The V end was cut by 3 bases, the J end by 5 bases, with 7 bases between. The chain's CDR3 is CASSFQSNEKLFF. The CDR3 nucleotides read TGTGCCAGCAGCTTCCAAAGCAATGAAAAACTGTTTTTT.

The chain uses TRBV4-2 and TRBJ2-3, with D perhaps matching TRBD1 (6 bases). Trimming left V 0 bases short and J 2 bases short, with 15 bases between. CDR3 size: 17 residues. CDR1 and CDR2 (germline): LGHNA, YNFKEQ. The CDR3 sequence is CASSQDPAGEYTDTQYF. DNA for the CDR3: TGTGCCAGCAGCCAAGATCCGGCAGGGGAATACACAGATACGCAGTATTTT.

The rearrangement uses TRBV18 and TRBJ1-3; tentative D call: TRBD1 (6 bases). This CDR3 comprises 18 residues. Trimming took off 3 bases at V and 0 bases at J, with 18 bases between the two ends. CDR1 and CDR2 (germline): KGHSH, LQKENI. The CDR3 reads CASSPTATDRSSGNTIYF. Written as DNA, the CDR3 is TGTGCCAGCTCACCCACGGCGACGGACAGAAGCTCTGGAAACACCATATATTTT.

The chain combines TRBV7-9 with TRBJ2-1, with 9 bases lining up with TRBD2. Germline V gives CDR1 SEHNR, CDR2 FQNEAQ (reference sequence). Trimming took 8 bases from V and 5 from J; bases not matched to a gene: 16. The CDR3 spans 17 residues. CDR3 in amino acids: CASWIWIGTSNHNEQFF. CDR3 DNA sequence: TGTGCCAGCTGGATATGGATCGGGACTAGCAACCACAATGAGCAGTTCTTC.

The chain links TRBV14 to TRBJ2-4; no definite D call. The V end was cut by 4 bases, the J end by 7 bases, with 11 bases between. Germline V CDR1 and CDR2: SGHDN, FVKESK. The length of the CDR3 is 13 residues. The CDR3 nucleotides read TGTGCCAGCAGCCCCGGCCGACATAACATTCAGTACTTC. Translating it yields CASSPGRHNIQYF.